Listed here are 8 T cell receptor beta chains from one sample, sequenced in a study of OX40 agonist ivuxolimab in advanced cancers. Assay: immunoSEQ multiplex PCR; the TCRdb copy retains only in-frame clones and omits some. The table records tens of thousands of clones, about four fifths of them present only once. This specimen consisted of CD4+ or CD8+ T cells sorted from blood, obtained in a trial of the OX40 agonist ivuxolimab. The receptors shown here come from an adult with an advanced solid tumor such as melanoma, head and neck, liver or kidney cancer.

The chain carries TRBV30 and TRBJ2-2, with D tentatively TRBD1 or TRBD2 (6 bases each). Trimming removed 0 bases from V and 9 bases from J, with 11 bases in between. The CDR3 is 13 residues long. CDR1 and CDR2 from the germline V gene are GTSNPN and SVGIG (reference sequence). This chain's CDR3 is CAWSVQGRWELFF. The DNA for the CDR3 is TGTGCCTGGAGTGTTCAGGGGAGGTGGGAGCTGTTTTTT.

The chain uses TRBV6-5 and TRBJ2-1; D is possibly TRBD1 or TRBD2 (5 bases each). This CDR3 contains 16 residues. The V end was cut by 0 bases, the J end by 7 bases, with 16 bases between. CDR1 MNHEY and CDR2 SVGAGI come from the germline V gene. CDR3 residues: CASSYSIGDVYNEQFF. CDR3 sequence (DNA): TGTGCCAGCAGTTACTCGATAGGGGACGTTTATAATGAGCAGTTCTTC.

This clone turned up a few times. This chain connects TRBV7-9 to TRBJ1-2; D remains unclear. The CDR3 spans 12 residues. Germline V CDR1 and CDR2: SEHNR, FQNEAQ (reference sequence). Trimming took off 3 bases at V and 4 bases at J, with 6 bases between the two ends. DNA of the CDR3: TGTGCCAGCAGCTTGGCGGCCTATGGCTACACCTTC. Amino acid sequence: CASSLAAYGYTF.

The chain links TRBV6-1 to TRBJ2-1; 8 bases align to TRBD1. From germline, CDR1 is MNHNS and CDR2 SASEGT. The CDR3 runs 16 residues. The ends lost 4 bases at V and 6 bases at J; junction bases unmatched: 11. CDR3 region: CASSAAPGGWGNEQFF. As DNA, the CDR3 is TGTGCCAGCAGTGCCGCCCCAGGGGGCTGGGGCAATGAGCAGTTCTTC.

This clone was counted a single time. The genes are TRBV28 and TRBJ2-3; TRBD2 matches at 9 bases. V lost 6 bases to trimming and J lost 0 bases; unmatched junction nucleotides: 4. Germline V gives CDR1 MDHEN, CDR2 SYDVKM. CDR3 length: 15 amino acids. The CDR3 bases are TGTGCCAGCAGCCCTAGCGGGATGAGCACAGATACGCAGTATTTT. It specifies CASSPSGMSTDTQYF.

This clone has a handful of counts. V usage is TRBV7-3 and J usage is TRBJ2-7, with D perhaps being TRBD1 or TRBD2 (6 bases each). From germline, CDR1 is SGHTA and CDR2 FQGTGA. The CDR3 runs 15 residues. Between the trimmed V and J ends, which lost 5 bases and 3 bases, there was a span of 17 bases. The chain's CDR3 is CASSPSGAPHYEQYF. The DNA for the CDR3 is TGTGCCAGCAGCCCCTCGGGGGCTCCGCACTACGAGCAGTACTTC.

The chain joins TRBV10-1 to TRBJ2-6; D call uncertain. Deletions cut 4 bases from V and 5 bases from J, with 21 bases between. The CDR3 loop spans 18 amino acids. The germline gives CDR1 WNHNN, CDR2 SYGVQD (reference sequence). CDR3 loop: CASSGRPIAQSRANVLTF. CDR3 nucleotide sequence: TGCGCCAGCAGTGGACGACCGATCGCACAAAGTCGGGCCAACGTCCTGACTTTC.

V is TRBV28 and J is TRBJ2-7; TRBD2 agrees at 7 bases. CDR1 MDHEN and CDR2 SYDVKM come from the germline V gene. The CDR3 extends over 15 amino acids. Trimming cost V 2 bases and J 4 bases; bases outside gene matches: 8. The CDR3 nucleotides read TGTGCCAGCAGTTTAGAGGCGGGAGTAGGATACGAGCAGTACTTC. This codes for CASSLEAGVGYEQYF.